In this sample, the clone carrying this TCR beta chain turned up many times. The data derive from a study of T cells after yellow fever vaccination. Across the study: SMART-Seq v4 Ultra Low Input prepared libraries from low-cell fractions.

V lost 4 bases and J lost 3; bases outside the gene matches: 11. The CDR3 consists of 16 residues. Germline CDR1 reads LGHNA; CDR2 reads YNFKEQ. UMIs and a universal primer site were added when TCR cDNA was made by 5'RACE template switching. TCRdb reprocessed the 5' RACE reads via MiXCR and lists one record per CDR3 protein. The sample records 110,000 to 150,000 distinct CDR3 sequences, 5% to 7.5% being singletons. The source was CD4+ T cells sorted from PBMCs, collected 10 days after the yellow fever booster vaccination. This rearrangement joins TRBV4-2 to TRBJ2-5; the match to TRBD2 covers 7 bases. This sequence was found in a man aged 30 to 39 who received the YFV17D yellow fever vaccine. CDR3 nucleotides: TGTGCCAGCAGCCCGGGGTCCAGCGGGACTGAAGAGACCCAGTACTTC. Its translation: CASSPGSSGTEETQYF.